These 21 T cell receptor beta chains were sequenced from one sample in a study of response to subunit inactivated influenza vaccine. Each CDR3 protein gets one entry after TCRdb re-called the RT-PCR reads with MiXCR. This sample has roughly 500,000 distinct CDR3 sequences; about 17% occur once, and the top ten carry less than 4%. This specimen consisted of CD4+ T cells sorted from PBMCs, obtained around 25 months after vaccination. The receptors come from a man between 50 and 75 years old who received an inactivated influenza vaccine.

The sample holds a few counts of this clonotype. V usage is TRBV4-3 and J usage is TRBJ2-6; D gene uncertain. The CDR3 runs to 16 residues. The V gene lost 5 bases and the J gene lost 0 bases, with 11 bases spanning the gap. Per the germline V gene, CDR1 is LGHNA and CDR2 is YSLEER. CDR3 coding DNA: TGCGCCAGCAGCAGAGGACGGGCCTCTGGGGCCAACGTCCTGACTTTC. As protein: CASSRGRASGANVLTF.

J is TRBJ2-1 and V is TRBV12-3 or TRBV12-4; the match to TRBD1 covers 10 bases. V trimming: 4 bases; J trimming: 7 bases; junction bases outside the gene matches: 7. CDR3 length: 15 amino acids. The CDR3 DNA is TGTGCCAGCAGTTCTTACCGGGACAGGGGAAATGAGCAGTTCTTC. Translating it yields CASSSYRDRGNEQFF.

This chain links TRBV28 with TRBJ1-1; D is unresolved. The CDR3 covers 12 residues. Trimming left V 6 bases short and J 0 bases short, with 5 bases between. CDR1 is MDHEN, CDR2 SYDVKM, per germline. CDR3 in amino acids: CASSELNTEAFF. CDR3 coding DNA: TGTGCCAGCAGCGAATTGAACACTGAAGCTTTCTTT.

The gene calls are TRBV4-3 and TRBJ2-2, with D perhaps assigned TRBD1 or TRBD2 (5 bases each). In germline, CDR1 is LGHNA, CDR2 YSLEER. Deletions cut 4 bases from V and 6 bases from J, with 12 bases between. The CDR3 consists of 14 residues. CDR3 loop: CASSRRDGPGELFF. CDR3 nucleotide sequence: TGCGCCAGCAGCCGCCGGGACGGACCCGGGGAGCTGTTTTTT.

This clonotype was seen more than once but under ten times. The CDR3 DNA is TGCGCCAGCAGCTTGGTAGGCAGGGGGTCCCTCTACAATGAGCAGTTCTTC. Translation gives CASSLVGRGSLYNEQFF. This chain joins TRBV5-1 and TRBJ2-1, with 7 bases fitting TRBD1. Germline V gene lookup returns CDR1 SGHRS and CDR2 YFSETQ. The CDR3 sequence is 17 residues long. Trimming cost V 0 bases and J 3 bases; bases outside gene matches: 9.

Only a few counts were recorded for this clonotype. The CDR3 loop reads CASSLASPGGGGEQFF. CDR3 DNA: TGTGCCAGCAGTTTAGCGAGTCCTGGGGGGGGCGGTGAGCAGTTCTTC. The gene calls are TRBV12-3 or TRBV12-4 and TRBJ2-1, with D possibly matching TRBD2 (7 bases). The CDR3 loop spans 16 amino acids. Trimming shortened V by 0 bases and J by 9 bases, and 18 bases separated the two germline ends.

Only a few counts were recorded for this clonotype. This chain connects TRBV7-3 to TRBJ2-3; tentative D call: TRBD1 (6 bases). The CDR3 spans 15 residues. Germline values: CDR1 SGHTA, CDR2 FQGTGA. Trimming left V 6 bases short and J 6 bases short, with 19 bases between. The CDR3 bases are TGTGCCAGCAGTCTCGGGACACCCATGACCGATACGCAGTATTTT. It codes for CASSLGTPMTDTQYF.

This clonotype was counted many times. The J gene is TRBJ2-3, the V gene TRBV29-1, with 11 bases matching TRBD2. Germline lookup yields CDR1 SQVTM and CDR2 ANQGSEA. J was trimmed by 8 bases and V by 2 bases; bases with no gene match: 6. The CDR3 has 14 residues. CDR3 residues: CSVEPVAGGPTQYF. The CDR3 DNA sequence: TGCAGCGTTGAACCTGTAGCGGGGGGGCCTACGCAGTATTTT.

This rearrangement joins TRBV27 to TRBJ1-1; no clear D gene. With 2 bases removed from V and 0 bases from J, the gap between germline ends came to 7 bases. Germline V lookup: CDR1 MNHEY, CDR2 SMNVEV (reference sequence). The CDR3 covers 14 residues. The CDR3 DNA sequence: TGTGCCAGCAGTTTACAGAATATGAACACTGAAGCTTTCTTT. It translates to CASSLQNMNTEAFF.

The chain carries TRBV5-1 and TRBJ2-7; TRBD2 aligns across 11 bases. This CDR3 is 16 amino acids long. Germline CDR1 and CDR2: SGHRS and YFSETQ. The junction had 10 bases not matched to a gene; V was cut back by 2 bases and J by 6 bases. The CDR3 here is CASSFGTSGYQSEQYF. CDR3 DNA sequence: TGCGCCAGCAGCTTCGGGACTAGCGGATATCAGTCCGAGCAGTACTTC.

This clonotype was recorded a few times. The gene calls are TRBV28 and TRBJ1-2, with no clear D. V shed 8 bases and J shed 4 bases, with 14 bases lying between them. Per the germline V gene, CDR1 is MDHEN and CDR2 is SYDVKM. CDR3 length equals 13 residues. The CDR3 is CASSTGLIYGYTF. CDR3 nucleotides: TGTGCCAGCTCCACTGGACTGATCTATGGCTACACCTTC.

This clonotype was observed a handful of times. The chain is built from TRBV5-1 and TRBJ1-6; D may be TRBD1 (6 bases). This CDR3 region has 16 residues. The V gene's germline CDR1 is SGHRS and CDR2 YFSETQ. V dropped 0 bases and J dropped 4 bases, with 11 bases sitting between them. The CDR3 is CASSLGRQAYNSPLHF. Here the CDR3 DNA reads TGCGCCAGCAGCTTGGGCAGACAGGCTTATAATTCACCCCTCCACTTT.

A few counts support this clonotype. The chain couples TRBV12-3 or TRBV12-4 to TRBJ2-2; the match to TRBD2 covers 8 bases. After removal of 2 bases from V and 4 bases from J, the junction contained 6 bases not matched to a gene. CDR3 length: 16 amino acids. The CDR3 spells CASSLFGGGSTGELFF. The CDR3 coding sequence is TGTGCCAGCAGTTTATTCGGGGGGGGTTCCACCGGGGAGCTGTTTTTT.

The chain recombines TRBV7-3 with TRBJ2-2, with D possibly being TRBD2 (5 bases). This CDR3 spans 15 amino acids. Germline V gene lookup returns CDR1 SGHTA and CDR2 FQGTGA. Between the trimmed V and J ends, which lost 5 bases and 1 base, there was a span of 11 bases. CDR3 protein: CASSPQRRNTGELFF. The CDR3 nucleotides are TGTGCCAGCAGCCCCCAGCGGAGGAACACCGGGGAGCTGTTTTTT.

This clonotype was detected a few times. V gene TRBV5-6 combines with J gene TRBJ2-1; D remains ambiguous. Trimming shortened V by 4 bases and J by 9 bases, and 11 bases separated the two germline ends. The CDR3 covers 12 residues. Per germline, CDR1 SGHDT and CDR2 YYEEEE. The CDR3: CASSLGSIEQFF. CDR3 nucleotide sequence: TGTGCCAGCAGCCTGGGGTCCATTGAGCAGTTCTTC.

This clonotype showed up just a few times. This sequence joins TRBV2 and TRBJ2-1, with TRBD2 matching over 8 bases. V was clipped by 4 bases and J by 6 bases; unmatched bases: 11. The V gene's germline CDR1 is SNHLY and CDR2 FYNNEI. The CDR3 totals 16 residues. The CDR3 DNA is TGTGCCAGCAGTGCGGGGCCGGGACTAGTATCCAATGAGCAGTTCTTC. Translating it yields CASSAGPGLVSNEQFF.

This clonotype came up a few times. The V and J genes are TRBV11-2 and TRBJ2-7; D not certain. The CDR3 length is 15 residues. Trimming cost V 4 bases and J 0 bases, with 13 bases left between them. Germline V gives CDR1 SGHAT, CDR2 FQNNGV. For the CDR3, the DNA is TGTGCCAGCAGCTCATGGACCTTTAGCTCCTACGAGCAGTACTTC. Protein sequence: CASSSWTFSSYEQYF. Using reference TRBV11-2 and TRBJ2-7 for the parts outside the CDR3, the full variable domain is EAGVAQSPRYKIIEKRQSVAFWCNPISGHATLYWYQQILGQGPKLLIQFQNNGVVDDSQLPKDRFSAERLKGVDSTLKIQPAKLEDSAVYLCASSSWTFSSYEQYFGPGTRLTVT.

This rearrangement joins TRBV29-1 to TRBJ2-7; no firm D call. Trimming shortened V by 5 bases and J by 7 bases, and 9 bases separated the two germline ends. This CDR3 is built from 10 residues. CDR1 is SQVTM and CDR2 is ANQGSEA in the germline V gene. The CDR3 sequence is CSVRVGEQYF. The CDR3, as DNA: TGCAGCGTTAGGGTGGGGGAGCAGTACTTC.

This clonotype was seen more than once but under ten times. The V and J genes are TRBV12-3 or TRBV12-4 and TRBJ2-5; 10 bases align to TRBD2. V gave up 6 bases and J gave up 5 bases; unmatched junction bases: 9. The CDR3 runs to 15 residues. CDR3 in amino acids: CASSPRLAGQETQYF. Written as DNA, the CDR3 is TGTGCCAGCAGCCCGCGACTAGCGGGTCAGGAGACCCAGTACTTC.

The CDR3 is CASSLGQSSDGNTIYF. CDR3 nucleotides: TGCGCCAGCAGCTTAGGACAGTCCTCTGACGGAAACACCATATATTTT. The rearrangement joins TRBV5-1 to TRBJ1-3, with D maybe TRBD1 (6 bases). Germline V gene sequence: CDR1 SGHRS, CDR2 YFSETQ. This CDR3 has 16 residues. Trimming left V 2 bases short and J 4 bases short, with 16 bases between.

This chain uses TRBV5-1 with TRBJ2-5; D remains unclear. The germline V gene encodes CDR1 SGHRS and CDR2 YFSETQ. CDR3 size: 12 residues. V lost 6 bases, J lost 5 bases, and 11 bases lay in between. Here the CDR3 DNA reads TGCGCCAGCACACTGTCGAGGGAGACCCAGTACTTC. Amino acid sequence: CASTLSRETQYF.